The clone carrying this T cell receptor (beta chain) was observed a few times. The record originates from a study of identical twins. J gave up 11 bases and V 3 bases, and 1 base lay outside the gene matches. Germline V CDR1 and CDR2: DFQATT, SNEGSKA (reference sequence). The CDR3 spans 12 residues. TCRdb reprocessed the 5' RACE reads with MiXCR, giving one entry per CDR3 protein. The sample shows 500,000 or so distinct CDR3 sequences, 20% to 25% of them seen only once. The same specimen was also included in a second study, on T cells expressing NK-cell markers.

The gene calls are TRBV20-1 and TRBJ2-3; 14 bases are shared with TRBD2. The TCR comes from a woman aged 18-29 years in good health. Sequencing was carried out using CD4+ T cells sorted from blood. CDR3 DNA sequence: TGCAGTGCTAGGACTAGCGGGGGGGGGCAGTATTTT. It yields the protein CSARTSGGGQYF.